This T cell receptor (beta chain) was recovered during a study of T-cell reconstitution after alpha-beta-depleted transplantation in children. Unique molecular identifiers were used in preparing the TCRbeta library. TCRdb reprocessed the PCR reads with MiXCR, giving one entry per CDR3 protein. Of roughly 300,000 distinct CDR3 sequences detected, about 10% appear once; the ten largest clones hold about a tenth. This clonotype was seen more than once but under ten times. Trimming took off 8 bases at V and 6 bases at J, with 11 bases between the two ends. The CDR3 loop spans 11 amino acids. CDR1 is WSHSY and CDR2 is SAAADI in the germline V gene.

The chain links TRBV10-2 to TRBJ2-7; D gene unclear. The receptor's source is a human donor who donated a stem cell graft to a child with SCID. The sample in question was PBMCs from the stem cell graft donor, obtained from the stem cell graft. The DNA for the CDR3 is TGCGCCAGCTCCCGATTTGTCGAGCAGTACTTC. Translated: CASSRFVEQYF.